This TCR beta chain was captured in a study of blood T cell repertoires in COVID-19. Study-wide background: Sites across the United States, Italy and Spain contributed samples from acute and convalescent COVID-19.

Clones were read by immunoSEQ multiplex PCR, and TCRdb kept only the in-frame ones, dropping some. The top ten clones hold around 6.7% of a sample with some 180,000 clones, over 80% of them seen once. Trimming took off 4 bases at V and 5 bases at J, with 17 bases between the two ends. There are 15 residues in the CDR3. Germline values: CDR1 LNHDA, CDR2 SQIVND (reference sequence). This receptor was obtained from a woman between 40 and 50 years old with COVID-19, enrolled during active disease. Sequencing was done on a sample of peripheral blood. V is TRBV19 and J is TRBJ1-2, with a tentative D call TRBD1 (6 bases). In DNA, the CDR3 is TGTGCCAGTAGTACCGTCCTACAGGGAATTTATGGCTACACCTTC. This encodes CASSTVLQGIYGYTF.